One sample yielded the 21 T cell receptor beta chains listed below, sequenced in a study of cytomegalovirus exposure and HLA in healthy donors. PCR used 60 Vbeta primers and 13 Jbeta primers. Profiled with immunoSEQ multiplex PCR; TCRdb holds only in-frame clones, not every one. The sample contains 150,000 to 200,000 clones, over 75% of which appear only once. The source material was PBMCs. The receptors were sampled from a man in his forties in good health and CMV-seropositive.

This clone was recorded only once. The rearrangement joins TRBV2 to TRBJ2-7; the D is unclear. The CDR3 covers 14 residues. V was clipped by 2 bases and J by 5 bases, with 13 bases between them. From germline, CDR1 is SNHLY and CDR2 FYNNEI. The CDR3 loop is CASSEKLEVNEQYF. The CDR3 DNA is TGTGCCAGCAGTGAAAAACTCGAGGTCAACGAGCAGTACTTC. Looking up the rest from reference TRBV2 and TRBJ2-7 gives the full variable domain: EPEVTQTPSHQVTQMGQEVILRCVPISNHLYFYWYRQILGQKVEFLVSFYNNEISEKSEIFDDQFSVERPDGSNFTLKIRSTKLEDSAMYFCASSEKLEVNEQYFGPGTRLTVT.

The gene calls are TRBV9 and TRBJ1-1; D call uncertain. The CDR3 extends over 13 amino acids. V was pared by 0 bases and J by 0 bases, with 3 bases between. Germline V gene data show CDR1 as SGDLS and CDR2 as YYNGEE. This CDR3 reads CASSVVMNTEAFF. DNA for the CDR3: TGTGCCAGCAGCGTAGTAATGAACACTGAAGCTTTCTTT.

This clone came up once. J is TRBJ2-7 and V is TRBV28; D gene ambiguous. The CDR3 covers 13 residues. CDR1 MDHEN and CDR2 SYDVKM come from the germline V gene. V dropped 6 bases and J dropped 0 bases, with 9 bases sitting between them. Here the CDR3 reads CASSPGASYEQYF. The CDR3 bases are TGTGCCAGCAGCCCAGGTGCCTCCTACGAGCAGTACTTC.

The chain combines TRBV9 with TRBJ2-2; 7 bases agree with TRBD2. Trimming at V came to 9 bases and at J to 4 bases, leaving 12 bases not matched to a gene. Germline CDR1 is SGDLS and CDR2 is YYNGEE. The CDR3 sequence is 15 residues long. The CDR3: CAIPAPGEGTGELFF. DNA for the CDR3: TGTGCCATTCCCGCCCCGGGGGAGGGCACCGGGGAGCTGTTTTTT. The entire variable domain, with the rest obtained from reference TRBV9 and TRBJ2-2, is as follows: DSGVTQTPKHLITATGQRVTLRCSPRSGDLSVYWYQQSLDQGLQFLIQYYNGEERAKGNILERFSAQQFPDLHSELNLSSLELGDSALYFCAIPAPGEGTGELFFGEGSRLTVL.

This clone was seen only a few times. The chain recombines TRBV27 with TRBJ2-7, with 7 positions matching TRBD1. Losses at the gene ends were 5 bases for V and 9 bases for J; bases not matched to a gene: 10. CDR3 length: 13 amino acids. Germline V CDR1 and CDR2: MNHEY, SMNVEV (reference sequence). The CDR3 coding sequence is TGTGCCAGCAGTCCGCTCCGACAGGGCGGGCAGTACTTC. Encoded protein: CASSPLRQGGQYF.

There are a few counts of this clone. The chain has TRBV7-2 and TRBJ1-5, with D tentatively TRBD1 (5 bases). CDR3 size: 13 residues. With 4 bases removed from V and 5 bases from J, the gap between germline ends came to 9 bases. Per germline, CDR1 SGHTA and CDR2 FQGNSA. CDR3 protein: CASSYDSYQPQHF. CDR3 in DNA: TGTGCCAGCAGCTACGACAGCTATCAGCCCCAGCATTTT.

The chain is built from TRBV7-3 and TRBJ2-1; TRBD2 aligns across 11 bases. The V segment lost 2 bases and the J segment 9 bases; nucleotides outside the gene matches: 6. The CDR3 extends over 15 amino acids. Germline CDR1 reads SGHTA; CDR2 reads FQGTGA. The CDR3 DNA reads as TGTGCCAGCAGCTTAGGTCTAGCGGGGGGTCGTGAGCAGTTCTTC. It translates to CASSLGLAGGREQFF.

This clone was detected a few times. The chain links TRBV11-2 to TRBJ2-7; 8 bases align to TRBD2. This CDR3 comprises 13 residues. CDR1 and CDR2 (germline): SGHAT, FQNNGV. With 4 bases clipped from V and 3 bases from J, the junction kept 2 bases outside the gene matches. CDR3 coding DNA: TGTGCCAGCAGCTCCCGGGAGGGCTACGAGCAGTACTTC. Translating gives CASSSREGYEQYF.

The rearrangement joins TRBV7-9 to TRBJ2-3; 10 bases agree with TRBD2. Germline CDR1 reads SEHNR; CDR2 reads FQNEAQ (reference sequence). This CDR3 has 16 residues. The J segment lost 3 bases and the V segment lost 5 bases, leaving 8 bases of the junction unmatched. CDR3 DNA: TGTGCCAGCAGCGTCTTAGCGGGGGGTCGGACAGATACGCAGTATTTT. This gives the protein CASSVLAGGRTDTQYF.

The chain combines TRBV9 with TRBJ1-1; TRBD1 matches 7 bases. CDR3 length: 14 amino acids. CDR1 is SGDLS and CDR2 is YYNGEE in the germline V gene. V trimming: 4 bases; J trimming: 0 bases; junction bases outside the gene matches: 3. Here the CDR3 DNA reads TGTGCCAGCAGCCAAACAGGGGTGAACACTGAAGCTTTCTTT. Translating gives CASSQTGVNTEAFF. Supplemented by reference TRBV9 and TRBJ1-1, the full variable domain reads DSGVTQTPKHLITATGQRVTLRCSPRSGDLSVYWYQQSLDQGLQFLIQYYNGEERAKGNILERFSAQQFPDLHSELNLSSLELGDSALYFCASSQTGVNTEAFFGQGTRLTVV.

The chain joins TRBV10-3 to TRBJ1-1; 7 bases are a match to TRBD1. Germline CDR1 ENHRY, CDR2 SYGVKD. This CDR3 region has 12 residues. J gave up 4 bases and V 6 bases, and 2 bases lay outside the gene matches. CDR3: CAISAGGTEAFF. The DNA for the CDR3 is TGTGCCATCAGCGCAGGGGGCACTGAAGCTTTCTTT.

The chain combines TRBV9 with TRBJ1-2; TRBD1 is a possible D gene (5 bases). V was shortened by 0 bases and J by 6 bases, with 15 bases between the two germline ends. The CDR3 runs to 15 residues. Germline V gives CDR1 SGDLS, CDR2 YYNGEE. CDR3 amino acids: CASSVGSGNTDGYTF. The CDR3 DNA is TGTGCCAGCAGCGTAGGTTCAGGGAACACTGATGGCTACACCTTC.

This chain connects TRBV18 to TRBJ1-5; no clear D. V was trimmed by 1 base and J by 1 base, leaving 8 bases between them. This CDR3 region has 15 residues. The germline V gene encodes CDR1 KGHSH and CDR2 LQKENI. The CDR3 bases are TGTGCCAGCTCACCACTCCCGGGAAGCAATCAGCCCCAGCATTTT. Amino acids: CASSPLPGSNQPQHF.

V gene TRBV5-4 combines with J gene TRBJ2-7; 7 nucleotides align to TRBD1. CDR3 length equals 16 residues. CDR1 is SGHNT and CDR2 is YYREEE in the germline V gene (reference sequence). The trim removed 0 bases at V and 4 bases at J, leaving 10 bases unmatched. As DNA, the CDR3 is TGTGCCAGCAGCTTGGCCCCAACAGGGGTGAGGTACGAGCAGTACTTC. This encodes CASSLAPTGVRYEQYF.

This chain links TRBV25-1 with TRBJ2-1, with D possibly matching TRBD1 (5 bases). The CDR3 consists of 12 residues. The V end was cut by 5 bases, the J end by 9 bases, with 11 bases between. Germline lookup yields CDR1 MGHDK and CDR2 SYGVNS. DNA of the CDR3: TGTGCCAGCAGTCCCCAGGGATTTGAGCAGTTCTTC. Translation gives CASSPQGFEQFF.

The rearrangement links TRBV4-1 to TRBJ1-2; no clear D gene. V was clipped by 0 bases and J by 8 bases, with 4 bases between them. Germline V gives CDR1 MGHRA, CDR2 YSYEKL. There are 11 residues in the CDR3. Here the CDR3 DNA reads TGCGCCAGCAGCCAAGATCCGGGCTACACCTTC. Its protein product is CASSQDPGYTF.

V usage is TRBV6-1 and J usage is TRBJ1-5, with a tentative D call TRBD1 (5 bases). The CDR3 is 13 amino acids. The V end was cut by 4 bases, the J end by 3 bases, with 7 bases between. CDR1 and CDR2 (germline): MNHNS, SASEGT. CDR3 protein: CASSGQPNQPQHF. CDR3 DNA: TGTGCCAGCAGTGGACAGCCCAATCAGCCCCAGCATTTT.

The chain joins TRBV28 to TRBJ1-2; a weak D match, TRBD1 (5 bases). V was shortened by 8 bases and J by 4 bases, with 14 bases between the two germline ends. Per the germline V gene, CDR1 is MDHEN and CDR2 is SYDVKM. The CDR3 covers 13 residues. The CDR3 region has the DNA TGTGCCAGCTCACCCGGGGGAGGCTATGGCTACACCTTC. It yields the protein CASSPGGGYGYTF.

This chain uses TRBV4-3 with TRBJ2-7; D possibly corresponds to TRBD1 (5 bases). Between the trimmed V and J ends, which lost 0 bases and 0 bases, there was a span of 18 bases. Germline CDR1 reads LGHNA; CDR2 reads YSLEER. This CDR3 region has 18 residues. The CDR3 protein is CASSQDKGNGRSSYEQYF. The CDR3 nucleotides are TGCGCCAGCAGCCAAGATAAGGGGAACGGAAGGAGCTCCTACGAGCAGTACTTC.

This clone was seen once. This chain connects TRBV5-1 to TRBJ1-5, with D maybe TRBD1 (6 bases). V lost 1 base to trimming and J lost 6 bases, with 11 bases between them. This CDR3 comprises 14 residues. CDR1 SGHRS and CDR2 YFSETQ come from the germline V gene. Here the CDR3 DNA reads TGCGCCAGCAGCTTGACAGGGTCGGGTCAGCCCCAGCATTTT. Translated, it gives CASSLTGSGQPQHF.

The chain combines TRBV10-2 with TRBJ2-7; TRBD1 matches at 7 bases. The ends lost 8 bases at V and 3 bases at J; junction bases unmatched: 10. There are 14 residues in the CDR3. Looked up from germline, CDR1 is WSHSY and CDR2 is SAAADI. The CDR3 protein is CASAIVQGYYEQYF. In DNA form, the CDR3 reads TGCGCCAGCGCTATTGTACAGGGGTACTACGAGCAGTACTTC.